The 18 T cell receptor beta chains listed next were all sequenced from one sample in a study of control samples from healthy donors and cancer patients. Clones were sequenced by immunoSEQ multiplex PCR, and TCRdb holds only the in-frame ones, with some missing. Altogether about 94,000 clones are present, 90% being singletons, with the ten largest covering more than 3.5%. Source material: blood. Source of these receptors: a woman in her late teens or twenties in good health.

This clone was recorded once. This sequence joins TRBV7-8 and TRBJ2-1, with 11 bases fitting TRBD2. The CDR3 is 16 residues long. CDR1 SGHVS and CDR2 FQNEAQ come from the germline V gene. The junction had 5 bases not matched to a gene; V was cut back by 5 bases and J by 2 bases. The CDR3 bases are TGTGCCAGCAGCCGAGTACTAGCGGGGGCCTACAATGAGCAGTTCTTC. Translating gives CASSRVLAGAYNEQFF.

This chain connects TRBV7-9 to TRBJ1-5, with 9 bases matching TRBD1. The CDR3 runs to 13 residues. V was pared by 4 bases and J by 15 bases, with 10 bases of the junction left unmatched. Looked up from germline, CDR1 is SEHNR and CDR2 is FQNEAQ (reference sequence). CDR3 nucleotides: TGTGCCAGCAGCTCCGCCGGGACAGGGTATATGCATTTT. Translation gives CASSSAGTGYMHF.

The rearrangement links TRBV27 to TRBJ1-6; D is ambiguous. V lost 3 bases and J 13 bases, leaving 25 bases between the germline ends. In germline, CDR1 is MNHEY, CDR2 SMNVEV (reference sequence). The CDR3 is 17 amino acids. This chain's CDR3 is CASSFLYRDAGHGPLHF. CDR3 bases: TGTGCCAGCAGTTTCTTATATAGAGACGCCGGGCATGGGCCCCTCCACTTT.

The chain employs TRBV5-4 and TRBJ2-2, with D possibly being TRBD1 or TRBD2 (5 bases each). In germline, CDR1 is SGHNT, CDR2 YYREEE (reference sequence). V shed 4 bases and J shed 7 bases, with 11 bases lying between them. There are 13 residues in the CDR3. The CDR3 DNA follows: TGTGCCAGCAGCCGGGACCCCCACGGGGAGCTGTTTTTT. Translation gives CASSRDPHGELFF.

This chain joins TRBV3-1 (or the pseudogene TRBV3-2) and TRBJ1-2, with no clear D. CDR1 is LGHDT and CDR2 is YNNKEL in the germline V gene (reference sequence). V was cut by 1 base and J by 3 bases, with 6 bases left in between. The CDR3 runs 13 residues. CDR3 in DNA: TGTGCCAGCAGCCAAGGTCGGGACTATGGCTACACCTTC. This sequence encodes CASSQGRDYGYTF.

This clone is a singleton in its sample. The chain links TRBV3-1 (or the pseudogene TRBV3-2) to TRBJ2-3, with 15 bases fitting TRBD2. Germline CDR1 reads LGHDT; CDR2 reads YNNKEL (reference sequence). The CDR3 spans 17 residues. V gave up 5 bases and J gave up 6 bases; unmatched junction bases: 9. The CDR3 DNA reads TGTGCCAGCAGCGTTCGGACTAGCGGGGGGGCACCCGATACGCAGTATTTT. The encoded protein is CASSVRTSGGAPDTQYF.

This rearrangement joins TRBV2 to TRBJ1-6; possible D gene TRBD1, 5 bases. V dropped 7 bases and J dropped 14 bases, with 18 bases sitting between them. In germline, CDR1 is SNHLY, CDR2 FYNNEI. The CDR3 contains 13 residues. CDR3 nucleotide sequence: TGTGCCAGCATCCGGGGCAGGCCAAGGTCCCTCCACTTT. Its translation: CASIRGRPRSLHF.

This chain connects TRBV28 to TRBJ1-5; perhaps TRBD1 as D (5 bases). This CDR3 has 12 amino acids. The germline V gene has CDR1 MDHEN and CDR2 SYDVKM. Trimming removed 6 bases from V and 8 bases from J, with 11 bases in between. CDR3 DNA: TGTGCCAGCAGAAAGGGACCAGAGCCCCAGCATTTT. This codes for CASRKGPEPQHF.

The chain combines TRBV10-3 with TRBJ1-5; no clear D. V was pared by 5 bases and J by 1 base, with 12 bases between. The CDR3 is 15 residues long. Germline V lookup: CDR1 ENHRY, CDR2 SYGVKD. The CDR3: CAISPQLGSNQPQHF. Here the CDR3 DNA reads TGTGCCATCAGTCCTCAACTGGGGAGCAATCAGCCCCAGCATTTT.

This chain uses TRBV5-1 with TRBJ2-7; TRBD2 might be the D (6 bases). The germline CDR1 and CDR2 sequences are SGHRS and YFSETQ. There are 13 residues in the CDR3. V dropped 7 bases and J dropped 4 bases, with 15 bases sitting between them. Here the CDR3 reads CASVEGYLYEQYF. The CDR3 DNA sequence: TGCGCCAGCGTGGAGGGTTACCTTTACGAGCAGTACTTC.

This clone has just a few counts. The V gene is TRBV6-4, the J gene TRBJ2-2; D gene unclear. Germline assignment: CDR1 MRHNA and CDR2 SNTAGT. The ends were cut back, 3 bases at V and 8 bases at J, with 4 bases in the middle. The CDR3 consists of 11 residues. Here the CDR3 reads CASSEGGELFF. The CDR3 nucleotides read TGTGCCAGCAGTGAAGGGGGGGAGCTGTTTTTT.

The chain links TRBV7-9 to TRBJ2-7; D might be TRBD2 (5 bases). The CDR3 is 15 residues long. The V end lost 0 bases, the J end lost 0 bases, and 9 bases lay between the germline ends. Germline V gene lookup returns CDR1 SEHNR and CDR2 FQNEAQ (reference sequence). Here the CDR3 reads CASSLAGGSSYEQYF. CDR3 DNA: TGTGCCAGCAGCTTAGCTGGAGGCAGCTCCTACGAGCAGTACTTC.

This clone was seen a few times. The rearrangement uses TRBV4-1 and TRBJ1-5, with D possibly matching TRBD1 (5 bases). Deletions cut 0 bases from V and 6 bases from J, with 12 bases between. The CDR3 is made up of 15 amino acids. Germline lookup yields CDR1 MGHRA and CDR2 YSYEKL. The CDR3 DNA reads as TGCGCCAGCAGCCAAGATTCGGCAGGGAGTCAGCCCCAGCATTTT. The encoded protein is CASSQDSAGSQPQHF.

This clone has just one count. This chain joins TRBV4-1 and TRBJ1-1, with TRBD1 identical over 10 bases. J lost 0 bases, V lost 6 bases, and 7 bases had no gene match. The germline V gene encodes CDR1 MGHRA and CDR2 YSYEKL. The CDR3 covers 16 residues. CDR3 DNA sequence: TGCGCCAGCAGTCTGGACAGGGGGAGGATGAACACTGAAGCTTTCTTT. The encoded protein is CASSLDRGRMNTEAFF.

V is TRBV4-1 and J is TRBJ1-5; unclear D gene. Germline values: CDR1 MGHRA, CDR2 YSYEKL. The CDR3 runs to 14 residues. Trimming removed 1 base from V and 3 bases from J, with 7 bases in between. CDR3 bases: TGCGCCAGCAGCCAAGTCACGACCAATCAGCCCCAGCATTTT. Protein product: CASSQVTTNQPQHF.

The CDR3 sequence: CASSLNRGTYEQYF. CDR3 coding DNA: TGTGCCAGCAGTTTAAACAGGGGCACCTACGAGCAGTACTTC. The rearrangement joins TRBV27 to TRBJ2-7; TRBD1 aligns across 7 bases. This CDR3 comprises 14 residues. J was trimmed by 2 bases and V by 2 bases; bases with no gene match: 3. CDR1 is MNHEY and CDR2 is SMNVEV in the germline V gene (reference sequence).

V gene TRBV4-1 combines with J gene TRBJ2-5, with D possibly matching TRBD1 (6 bases). The germline V and J ends were trimmed by 3 bases and 1 base, with 12 bases remaining between them. From germline, CDR1 is MGHRA and CDR2 YSYEKL. This CDR3 region has 15 residues. CDR3 DNA: TGCGCCAGCAGCCAGATTGGGACAACCCAAGAGACCCAGTACTTC. This encodes CASSQIGTTQETQYF.

V usage is TRBV7-3 and J usage is TRBJ2-7, with D perhaps TRBD1 (6 bases). The CDR3 totals 15 residues. Germline values: CDR1 SGHTA, CDR2 FQGTGA. Trimming stripped 5 bases from V and 2 bases from J, with 16 bases between. The DNA of the CDR3 is TGTGCCAGCAGCCGCGATGGATCAGGGGCCTACGAGCAGTACTTC. It codes for CASSRDGSGAYEQYF.